This T cell receptor beta chain was profiled in a study of Ad26.COV2.S vaccination and SARS-CoV-2 variants. Treatment denoted: some 20 received Ad26.COV2.S at low or high dose, single or two shots; several received placebo; per-sample allocation not given. Sample collection was performed on day 63 after the first vaccine or placebo injection. Clones were sequenced by immunoSEQ multiplex PCR, and TCRdb holds only the in-frame ones, with some missing. Here the sample spans hundreds of thousands of clones, 75% to 90% being singletons. Germline V CDR1 and CDR2: MNHEY, SVGEGT. This CDR3 is 16 amino acids long. With V trimmed by 6 bases and J by 0 bases, 11 bases remained unmatched.

The sequencing used peripheral blood, collected in a trial of Ad26.COV2.S vaccine versus placebo. The origin of this receptor is a person between 18 and 65 years old who received the Ad26.COV2.S COVID-19 vaccine or a placebo. This chain links TRBV6-2 or TRBV6-3 with TRBJ2-7; 7 bases align to TRBD1. The CDR3 loop reads CASSPPDRRSSYEQYF. The CDR3 DNA is TGTGCCAGCAGCCCCCCGGACAGGAGGAGCTCCTACGAGCAGTACTTC.